This TCR beta chain came from a study of blood T cell repertoires in COVID-19. Here immunoSEQ multiplex PCR was the method, and the copy in TCRdb shows in-frame clones only, minus some. The sample holds some 260,000 clones, 75% to 90% seen once. The ends were cut back, 1 base at V and 6 bases at J, with 17 bases in the middle. Germline-derived CDR1 and CDR2 are SGHTA and FQGTGA. This CDR3 spans 16 amino acids. The material sequenced was PBMCs or T cells enriched from blood (not recorded which). This chain uses TRBV7-3 with TRBJ2-3, with D possibly TRBD1 on 7 matching bases. The clonotype comes from a man between 40 and 49 years old who had recovered from COVID-19. CDR3 region: CASSLRRGTVIDTQYF. In DNA form, the CDR3 reads TGTGCCAGCAGCTTAAGGCGCGGGACAGTCATCGATACGCAGTATTTT.